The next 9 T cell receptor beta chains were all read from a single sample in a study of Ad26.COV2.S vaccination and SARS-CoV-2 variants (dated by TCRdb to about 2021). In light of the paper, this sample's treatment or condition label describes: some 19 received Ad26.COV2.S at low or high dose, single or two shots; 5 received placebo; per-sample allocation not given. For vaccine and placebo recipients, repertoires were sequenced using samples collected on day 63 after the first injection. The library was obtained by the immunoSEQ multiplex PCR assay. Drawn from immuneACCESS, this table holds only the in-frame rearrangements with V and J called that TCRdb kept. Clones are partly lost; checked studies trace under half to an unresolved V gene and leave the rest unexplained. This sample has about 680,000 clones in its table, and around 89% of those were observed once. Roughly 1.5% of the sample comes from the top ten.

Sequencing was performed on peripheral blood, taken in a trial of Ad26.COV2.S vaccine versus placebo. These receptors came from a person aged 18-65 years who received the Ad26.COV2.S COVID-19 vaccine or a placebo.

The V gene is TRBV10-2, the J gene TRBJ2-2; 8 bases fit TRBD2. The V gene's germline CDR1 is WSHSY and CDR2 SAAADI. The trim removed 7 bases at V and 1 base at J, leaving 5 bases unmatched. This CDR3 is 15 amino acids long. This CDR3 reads CASMSTSGNTGELFF. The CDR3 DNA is TGCGCCAGCATGTCTACTAGCGGGAACACCGGGGAGCTGTTTTTT.

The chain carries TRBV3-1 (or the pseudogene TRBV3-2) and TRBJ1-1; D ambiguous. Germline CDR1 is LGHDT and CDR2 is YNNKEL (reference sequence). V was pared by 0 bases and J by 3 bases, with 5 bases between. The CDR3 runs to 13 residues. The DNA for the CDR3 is TGTGCCAGCAGCCAAGATCCGTACACTGAAGCTTTCTTT. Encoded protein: CASSQDPYTEAFF.

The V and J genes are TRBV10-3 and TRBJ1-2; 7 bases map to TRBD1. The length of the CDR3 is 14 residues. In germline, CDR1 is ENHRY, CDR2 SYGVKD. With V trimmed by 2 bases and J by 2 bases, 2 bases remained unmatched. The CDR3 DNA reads TGTGCCATCAGTGAGGTCAGGGGGAACTATGGCTACACCTTC. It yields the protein CAISEVRGNYGYTF.

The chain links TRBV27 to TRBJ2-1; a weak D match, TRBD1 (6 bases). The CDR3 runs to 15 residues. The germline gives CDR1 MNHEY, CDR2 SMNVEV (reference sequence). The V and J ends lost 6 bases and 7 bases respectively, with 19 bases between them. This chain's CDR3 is CASSHIPDSLNEQFF. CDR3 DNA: TGTGCCAGCAGCCATATACCGGACAGTTTGAATGAGCAGTTCTTC.

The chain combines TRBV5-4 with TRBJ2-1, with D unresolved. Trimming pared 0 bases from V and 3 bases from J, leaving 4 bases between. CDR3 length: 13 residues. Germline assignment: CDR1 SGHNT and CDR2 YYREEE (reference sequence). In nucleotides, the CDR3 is TGTGCCAGCAGCTTGGCGGTCTACAATGAGCAGTTCTTC. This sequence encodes CASSLAVYNEQFF.

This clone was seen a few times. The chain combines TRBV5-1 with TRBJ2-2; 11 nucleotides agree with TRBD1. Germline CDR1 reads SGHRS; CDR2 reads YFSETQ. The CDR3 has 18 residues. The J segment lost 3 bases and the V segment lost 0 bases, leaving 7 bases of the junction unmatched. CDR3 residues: CASSLAFGQGADTGELFF. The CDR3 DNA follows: TGCGCCAGCAGCTTGGCCTTCGGACAGGGGGCAGACACCGGGGAGCTGTTTTTT.

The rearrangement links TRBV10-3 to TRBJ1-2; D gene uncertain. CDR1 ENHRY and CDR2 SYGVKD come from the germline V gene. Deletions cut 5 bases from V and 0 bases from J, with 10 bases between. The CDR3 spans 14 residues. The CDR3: CAISPDGANYGYTF. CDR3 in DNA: TGTGCCATCAGTCCCGACGGAGCTAACTATGGCTACACCTTC.

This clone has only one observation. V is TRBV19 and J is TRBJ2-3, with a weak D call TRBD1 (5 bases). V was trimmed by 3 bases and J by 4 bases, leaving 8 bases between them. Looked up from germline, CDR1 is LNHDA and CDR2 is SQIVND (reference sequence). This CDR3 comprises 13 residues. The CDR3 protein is CASSILGPDTQYF. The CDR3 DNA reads TGTGCCAGTAGTATCCTGGGGCCAGATACGCAGTATTTT. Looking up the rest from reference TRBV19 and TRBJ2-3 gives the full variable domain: DGGITQSPKYLFRKEGQNVTLSCEQNLNHDAMYWYRQDPGQGLRLIYYSQIVNDFQKGDIAEGYSVSREKKESFPLTVTSAQKNPTAFYLCASSILGPDTQYFGPGTRLTVL.

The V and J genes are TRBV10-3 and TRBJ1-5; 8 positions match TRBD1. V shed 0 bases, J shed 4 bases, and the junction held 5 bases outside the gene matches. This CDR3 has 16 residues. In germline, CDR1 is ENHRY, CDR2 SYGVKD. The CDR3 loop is CAISESTGVGNQPQHF. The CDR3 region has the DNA TGTGCCATCAGTGAGTCGACAGGGGTTGGGAATCAGCCCCAGCATTTT.